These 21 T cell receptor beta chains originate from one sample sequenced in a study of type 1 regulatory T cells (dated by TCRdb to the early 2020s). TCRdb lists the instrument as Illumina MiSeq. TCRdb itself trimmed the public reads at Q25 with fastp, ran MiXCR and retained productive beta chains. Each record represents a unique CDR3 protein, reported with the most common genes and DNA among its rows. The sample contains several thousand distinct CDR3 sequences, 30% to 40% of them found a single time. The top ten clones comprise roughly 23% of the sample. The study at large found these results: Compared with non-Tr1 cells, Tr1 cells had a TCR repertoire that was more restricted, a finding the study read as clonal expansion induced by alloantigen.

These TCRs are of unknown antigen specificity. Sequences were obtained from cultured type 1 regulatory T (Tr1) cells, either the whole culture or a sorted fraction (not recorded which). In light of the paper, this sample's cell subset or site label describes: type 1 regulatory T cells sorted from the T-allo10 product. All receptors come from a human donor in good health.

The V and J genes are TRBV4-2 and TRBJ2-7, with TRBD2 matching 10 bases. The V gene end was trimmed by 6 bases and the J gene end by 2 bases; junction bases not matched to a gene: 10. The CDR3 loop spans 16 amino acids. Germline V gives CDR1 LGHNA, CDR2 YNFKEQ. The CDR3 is CASSRPGTSAAYEQYF. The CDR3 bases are TGTGCCAGCAGTCGACCCGGGACTAGCGCCGCCTACGAGCAGTACTTC.

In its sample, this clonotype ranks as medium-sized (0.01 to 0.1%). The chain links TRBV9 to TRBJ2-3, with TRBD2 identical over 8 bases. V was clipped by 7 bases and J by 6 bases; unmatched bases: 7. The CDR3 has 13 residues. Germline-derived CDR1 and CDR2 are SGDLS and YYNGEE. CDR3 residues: CASGREVEDTQYF. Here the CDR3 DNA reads TGTGCCAGCGGGCGGGAGGTAGAGGATACGCAGTATTTT.

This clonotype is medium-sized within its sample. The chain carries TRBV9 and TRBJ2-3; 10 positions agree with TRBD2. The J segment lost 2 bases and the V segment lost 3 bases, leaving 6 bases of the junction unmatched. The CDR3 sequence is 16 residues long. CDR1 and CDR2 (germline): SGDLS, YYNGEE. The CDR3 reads CASSGLAGGPTDTQYF. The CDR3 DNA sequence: TGTGCCAGCAGCGGTTTAGCGGGAGGCCCCACAGATACGCAGTATTTT.

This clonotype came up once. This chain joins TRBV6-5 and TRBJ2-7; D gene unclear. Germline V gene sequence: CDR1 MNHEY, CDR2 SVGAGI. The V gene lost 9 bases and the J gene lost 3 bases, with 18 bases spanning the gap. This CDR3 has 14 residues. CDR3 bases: TGTGCCAGTTCCCGGGCCCAGGCCATCTACGAGCAGTACTTC. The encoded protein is CASSRAQAIYEQYF.

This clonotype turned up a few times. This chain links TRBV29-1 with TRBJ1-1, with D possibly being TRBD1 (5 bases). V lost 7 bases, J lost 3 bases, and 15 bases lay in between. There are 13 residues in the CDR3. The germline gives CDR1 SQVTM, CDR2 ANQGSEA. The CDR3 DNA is TGCAGCGCACGACAGAGTCGGGACACTGAAGCTTTCTTT. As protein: CSARQSRDTEAFF.

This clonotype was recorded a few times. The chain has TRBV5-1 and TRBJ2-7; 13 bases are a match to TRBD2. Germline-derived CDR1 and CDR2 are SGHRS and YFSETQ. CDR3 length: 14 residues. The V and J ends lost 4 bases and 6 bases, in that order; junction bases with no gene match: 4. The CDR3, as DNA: TGCGCCAGCAGCCCGGGACTAGCGGGAATCGAGCAGTACTTC. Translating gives CASSPGLAGIEQYF.

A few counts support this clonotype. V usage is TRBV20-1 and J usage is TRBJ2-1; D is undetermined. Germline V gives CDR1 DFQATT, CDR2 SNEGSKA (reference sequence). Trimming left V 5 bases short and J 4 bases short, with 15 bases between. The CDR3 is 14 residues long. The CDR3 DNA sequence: TGCAGTGCTCATGAACCTCCCCCATACAATGAGCAGTTCTTC. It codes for CSAHEPPPYNEQFF.

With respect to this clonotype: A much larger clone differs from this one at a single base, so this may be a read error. CDR3: CDSSSGSAMNTEAFF. The CDR3, as DNA: TGTGACAGTTCATCCGGGTCCGCTATGAACACTGAAGCTTTCTTT. V is TRBV19 and J is TRBJ1-1; D gene ambiguous. The germline V gene has CDR1 LNHDA and CDR2 SQIVND (reference sequence). The CDR3 covers 15 residues.

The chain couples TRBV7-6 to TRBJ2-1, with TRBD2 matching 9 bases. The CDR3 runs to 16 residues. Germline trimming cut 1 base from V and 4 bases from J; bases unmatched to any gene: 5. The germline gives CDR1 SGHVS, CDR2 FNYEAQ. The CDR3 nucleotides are TGTGCCAGCAGCTTAGGTAGCGGGAGAGGATACAATGAGCAGTTCTTC. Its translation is CASSLGSGRGYNEQFF.

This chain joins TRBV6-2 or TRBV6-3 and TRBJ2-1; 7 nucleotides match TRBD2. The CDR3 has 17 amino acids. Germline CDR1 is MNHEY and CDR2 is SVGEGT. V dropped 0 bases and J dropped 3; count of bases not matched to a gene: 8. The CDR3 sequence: CASSYSSLAEFYNEQFF. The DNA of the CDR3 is TGTGCCAGCAGTTACTCGAGTCTAGCGGAATTCTACAATGAGCAGTTCTTC.

The CDR3, as DNA: TGTGCCAGCGGCCTAGCGGGCTCCTACAATGAGCAGTTCTTC. It is translated as CASGLAGSYNEQFF. J is TRBJ2-1 and V is TRBV25-1; 8 positions agree with TRBD2. The CDR3 has 14 residues. Looked up from germline, CDR1 is MGHDK and CDR2 is SYGVNS. V was pared by 8 bases and J by 0 bases, with 3 bases of the junction left unmatched. The entire variable domain, with the rest obtained from reference TRBV25-1 and TRBJ2-1, is as follows: EADIYQTPRYLVIGTGKKITLECSQTMGHDKMYWYQQDPGMELHLIHYSYGVNSTEKGDLSSESTVSRIRTEHFPLTLESARPSHTSQYLCASGLAGSYNEQFFGPGTRLTVL.

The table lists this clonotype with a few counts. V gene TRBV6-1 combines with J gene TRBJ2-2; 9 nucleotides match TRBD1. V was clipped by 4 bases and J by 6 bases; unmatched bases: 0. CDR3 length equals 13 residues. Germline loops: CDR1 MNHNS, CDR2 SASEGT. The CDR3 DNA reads TGTGCCAGCAGTGGACAGGGGGCCGGGGAGCTGTTTTTT. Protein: CASSGQGAGELFF.

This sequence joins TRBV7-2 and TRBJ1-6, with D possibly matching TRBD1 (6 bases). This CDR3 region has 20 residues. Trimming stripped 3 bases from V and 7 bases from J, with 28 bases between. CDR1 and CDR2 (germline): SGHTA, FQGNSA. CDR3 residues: CASSLAFGAWGRGGNSPLHF. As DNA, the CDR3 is TGTGCCAGCAGCTTGGCGTTCGGGGCCTGGGGGCGGGGAGGGAATTCACCCCTCCACTTT.

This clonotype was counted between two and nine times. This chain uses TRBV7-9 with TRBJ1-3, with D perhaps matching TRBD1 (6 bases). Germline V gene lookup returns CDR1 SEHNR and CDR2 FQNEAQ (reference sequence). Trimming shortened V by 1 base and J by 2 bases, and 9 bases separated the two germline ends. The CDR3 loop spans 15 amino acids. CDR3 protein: CASSLGTVPGNTIYF. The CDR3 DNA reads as TGTGCCAGCAGCTTAGGGACAGTGCCTGGAAACACCATATATTTT. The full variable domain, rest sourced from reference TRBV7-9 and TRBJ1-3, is DTGVSQNPRHKITKRGQNVTFRCDPISEHNRLYWYRQTLGQGPEFLTYFQNEAQLEKSRLLSDRFSAERPKGSFSTLEIQRTEQGDSAMYLCASSLGTVPGNTIYFGEGSWLTVV.

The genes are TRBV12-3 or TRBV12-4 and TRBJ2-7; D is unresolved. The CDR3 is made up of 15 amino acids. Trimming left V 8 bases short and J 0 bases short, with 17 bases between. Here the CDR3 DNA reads TGTGCCAGCGGCCGAATTATGGGTCGCTCCTACGAGCAGTACTTC. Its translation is CASGRIMGRSYEQYF.

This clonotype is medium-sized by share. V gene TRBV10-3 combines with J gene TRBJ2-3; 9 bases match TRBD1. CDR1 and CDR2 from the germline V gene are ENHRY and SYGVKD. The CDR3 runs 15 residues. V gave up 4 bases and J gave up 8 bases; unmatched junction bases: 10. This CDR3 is CAISAWTGELTTQYF. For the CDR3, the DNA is TGTGCCATCAGTGCTTGGACAGGGGAGCTAACTACGCAGTATTTT.

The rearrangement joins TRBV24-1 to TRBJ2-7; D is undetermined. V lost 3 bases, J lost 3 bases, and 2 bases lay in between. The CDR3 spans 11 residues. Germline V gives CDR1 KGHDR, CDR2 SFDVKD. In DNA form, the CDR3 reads TGTGCCACCAGTGATCTCTACGAGCAGTACTTC. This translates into CATSDLYEQYF.

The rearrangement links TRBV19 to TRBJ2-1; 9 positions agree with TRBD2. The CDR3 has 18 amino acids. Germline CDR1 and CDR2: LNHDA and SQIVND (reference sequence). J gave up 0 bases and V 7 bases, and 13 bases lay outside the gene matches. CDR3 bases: TGTGCCAGTAAGTCGACGACGACTAGCGGTACCTCCTACAATGAGCAGTTCTTC. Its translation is CASKSTTTSGTSYNEQFF.

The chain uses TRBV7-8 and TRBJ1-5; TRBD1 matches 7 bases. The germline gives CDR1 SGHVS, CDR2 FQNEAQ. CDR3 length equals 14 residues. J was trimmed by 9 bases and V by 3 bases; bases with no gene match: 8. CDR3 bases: TGTGCCAGCAGCTTCGACAGGGTCCGGATGCCCCAGCATTTT. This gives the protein CASSFDRVRMPQHF. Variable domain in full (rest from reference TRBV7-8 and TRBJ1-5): GAGVSQSPRYKVAKRGQDVALRCDPISGHVSLFWYQQALGQGPEFLTYFQNEAQLDKSGLPSDRFFAERPEGSVSTLKIQRTQQEDSAVYLCASSFDRVRMPQHFGDGTRLSIL.

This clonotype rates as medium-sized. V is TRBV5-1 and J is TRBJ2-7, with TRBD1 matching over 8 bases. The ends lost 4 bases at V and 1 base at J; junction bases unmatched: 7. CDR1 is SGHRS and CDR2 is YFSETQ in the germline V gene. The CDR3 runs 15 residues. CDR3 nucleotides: TGCGCCAGCAGCGTTGGGACAGGCACTTCCTACGAGCAGTACTTC. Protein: CASSVGTGTSYEQYF. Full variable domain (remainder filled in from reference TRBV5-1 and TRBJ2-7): KAGVTQTPRYLIKTRGQQVTLSCSPISGHRSVSWYQQTPGQGLQFLFEYFSETQRNKGNFPGRFSGRQFSNSRSEMNVSTLELGDSALYLCASSVGTGTSYEQYFGPGTRLTVT.

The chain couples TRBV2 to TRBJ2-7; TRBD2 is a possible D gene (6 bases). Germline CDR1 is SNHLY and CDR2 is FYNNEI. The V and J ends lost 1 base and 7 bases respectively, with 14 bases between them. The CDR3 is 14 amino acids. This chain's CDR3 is CASSEVGVAGEQYF. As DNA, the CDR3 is TGTGCCAGCAGTGAAGTGGGTGTGGCGGGAGAGCAGTACTTC.